Below, one T cell receptor beta chain is given with its context. Germline-derived CDR1 and CDR2 are SEHNR and FQNEAQ (reference sequence). V was clipped by 5 bases and J by 8 bases, with 13 bases between them. This CDR3 comprises 13 residues. The PCR had 60 Vbeta and 13 Jbeta primers. Produced via immunoSEQ multiplex PCR; TCRdb's table is partial and in-frame only. Of roughly 130,000 clones detected, roughly 75% appear once; the ten largest clones hold 5% to 5.5%. The record originates from a study of cytomegalovirus exposure and HLA in healthy donors. Sequencing used PBMCs. This sequence joins TRBV7-9 and TRBJ2-1; possible D gene TRBD2, 6 bases. This clonotype was obtained from a young man in good health and CMV-seronegative. CDR3 coding DNA: TGTGCCAGCAGCCACGGGACTTTTCATGAGCAGTTCTTC. Amino acids: CASSHGTFHEQFF.